A single sample is the source of the 9 T cell receptor beta chains below, sequenced in a study of identical twins. TCRdb fed the 5' RACE reads into MiXCR, producing one record per CDR3 protein. The table records 700,000 to 950,000 distinct CDR3 sequences, about 12% of them present only once. These same records also appear under a second study, on yellow fever vaccine responses in identical twins.

Sequenced: PBMCs. Receptor source: a woman aged 18-35 years in good health.

As to this clonotype: Its ends do not fully match the called genes, so a read error is possible. The chain joins TRBV4-1 to TRBJ2-2; D gene unclear. Germline V lookup: CDR1 MGHRA, CDR2 YSYEKL. The CDR3 runs to 17 residues. CDR3 DNA: TGCGCCAGCAGCCATCCCCAGTGGGGAAGGAACTCCGGGGAGCTGTTTTTT. Amino acids: CASSHPQWGRNSGELFF.

V and J are TRBV12-3 or TRBV12-4 and TRBJ2-1; possible D gene TRBD2, 6 bases. The V end was cut by 1 base, the J end by 7 bases, with 11 bases between. This CDR3 has 14 amino acids. Here the CDR3 reads CASSLGTTTNEQFF. In nucleotides, the CDR3 is TGTGCCAGCAGTTTAGGGACTACCACGAATGAGCAGTTCTTC.

J is TRBJ2-3 and V is TRBV21-1; the table assigns TRBD2, which was not confirmed against the DNA. TRBV21-1 represents a pseudogene. CDR3 length: 20 amino acids. CDR3 loop: CASSLPTSGRSASGADTQYF. The CDR3 bases are TGTGCCAGCAGCTTACCGACTAGCGGGAGATCGGCCTCAGGGGCAGATACGCAGTATTTT.

This clonotype was seen only a few times. V usage is TRBV6-1 and J usage is TRBJ2-1, with TRBD2 matching 10 bases. Germline V gives CDR1 MNHNS, CDR2 SASEGT. CDR3 size: 19 residues. V lost 7 bases and J lost 6; bases outside the gene matches: 21. The CDR3 coding sequence is TGTGCCAGCAACTCCCTAGGGGAAGTAGCGGGGGGAGTCTTCAATGAGCAGTTCTTC. Translation gives CASNSLGEVAGGVFNEQFF.

DNA for the CDR3: TGTGCCAGCAGCCCCGGACTAGCGGGAGTCTTAGGTGAGCAGTTCTTC. Encoded protein: CASSPGLAGVLGEQFF. This chain joins TRBV11-2 and TRBJ2-1; TRBD2 matches at 13 bases. V lost 5 bases, J lost 9 bases, and 10 bases stayed unmatched. Germline lookup yields CDR1 SGHAT and CDR2 FQNNGV. The CDR3 is made up of 16 amino acids.

In this sample, this clonotype turned up many times. This rearrangement joins TRBV12-3 or TRBV12-4 to TRBJ2-7; D not resolved. V lost 3 bases, J lost 3 bases, and 12 bases lay in between. This CDR3 is 14 amino acids long. DNA of the CDR3: TGTGCCAGCAGTTTTCGCGAAGGGCTCTACGAGCAGTACTTC. Translating gives CASSFREGLYEQYF.

This rearrangement joins TRBV29-1 to TRBJ1-2; 8 positions agree with TRBD1. This CDR3 has 14 amino acids. Germline V CDR1 and CDR2: SQVTM, ANQGSEA. V dropped 4 bases and J dropped 6; count of bases not matched to a gene: 10. The CDR3 region is CSVGTGQGGNGYTF. Here the CDR3 DNA reads TGCAGCGTTGGAACCGGACAGGGAGGGAATGGCTACACCTTC.

In its sample, this clonotype was seen a few times. V and J are TRBV20-1 and TRBJ2-1; no reliable D call. V was pared by 1 base and J by 2 bases, with 6 bases between. CDR3 size: 13 residues. In germline, CDR1 is DFQATT, CDR2 SNEGSKA (reference sequence). As DNA, the CDR3 is TGCAGTGCTAGAGGGGCAACCTACAATGAGCAGTTCTTC. It encodes CSARGATYNEQFF.

V is TRBV9 and J is TRBJ2-5, with TRBD2 identical over 9 bases. Germline loops: CDR1 SGDLS, CDR2 YYNGEE. V lost 7 bases to trimming and J lost 4 bases; unmatched junction nucleotides: 2. The CDR3 has 12 amino acids. The CDR3, as DNA: TGTGCCAGCGCGGGGGGGCGAGAGACCCAGTACTTC. This sequence encodes CASAGGRETQYF.